These 10 T cell receptor beta chains originate from one sample sequenced in a study of cytomegalovirus exposure and HLA in healthy donors. The PCR was carried out with 60 Vbeta primers and 13 Jbeta primers. Profiling relied on immunoSEQ multiplex PCR, and the TCRdb table lists in-frame clones only, not all of them. This table has 90,000 to 120,000 clones, around 80% appearing once. Sequenced sample: PBMCs. These receptors all come from a man aged 25 to 40 in good health and CMV-seropositive.

This clone was found a few times. This sequence joins TRBV2 and TRBJ2-3; 11 nucleotides align to TRBD2. The length of the CDR3 is 15 residues. V was pared by 2 bases and J by 4 bases, with 2 bases of the junction left unmatched. Germline V gene sequence: CDR1 SNHLY, CDR2 FYNNEI. The DNA for the CDR3 is TGTGCCAGCAGTGAACAACTAGCGGGGGCAGATACGCAGTATTTT. Protein sequence: CASSEQLAGADTQYF.

The rearrangement uses TRBV12-5 and TRBJ1-3; 8 nucleotides agree with TRBD1. The germline gives CDR1 LGHNT, CDR2 FRNRAP. Losses at the gene ends were 6 bases for V and 0 bases for J; bases not matched to a gene: 13. This CDR3 spans 18 amino acids. CDR3 sequence reads: CASGLGQGRPRSGNTIYF. DNA of the CDR3: TGTGCTAGTGGCCTCGGACAGGGCCGACCCCGCTCTGGAAACACCATATATTTT. The whole variable domain, remainder taken from reference TRBV12-5 and TRBJ1-3, is DARVTQTPRHKVTEMGQEVTMRCQPILGHNTVFWYRQTMMQGLELLAYFRNRAPLDDSGMPKDRFSAEMPDATLATLKIQPSEPRDSAVYFCASGLGQGRPRSGNTIYFGEGSWLTVV.

The chain combines TRBV5-4 with TRBJ2-6; a possible D gene is TRBD2 (6 bases). The CDR3 has 19 amino acids. The V end was cut by 0 bases, the J end by 0 bases, with 16 bases between. From germline, CDR1 is SGHNT and CDR2 YYREEE (reference sequence). CDR3 in amino acids: CASSLEGLALNSGANVLTF. The CDR3 nucleotides read TGTGCCAGCAGCTTGGAGGGGCTAGCGCTAAACTCTGGGGCCAACGTCCTGACTTTC.

The CDR3 is CASSLGGIAGPGEQFF. The CDR3 nucleotides read TGTGCCAGCAGCCTGGGCGGAATAGCGGGGCCCGGGGAGCAGTTCTTC. The chain employs TRBV5-4 and TRBJ2-1; 8 nucleotides line up with TRBD2. The germline V gene encodes CDR1 SGHNT and CDR2 YYREEE (reference sequence). Losses at the gene ends were 4 bases for V and 10 bases for J; bases not matched to a gene: 16. The CDR3 runs to 16 residues.

This rearrangement joins TRBV5-1 to TRBJ2-7, with D unclear. V was shortened by 0 bases and J by 6 bases, with 7 bases between the two germline ends. Germline V CDR1 and CDR2: SGHRS, YFSETQ. The CDR3 is 12 amino acids. The CDR3 DNA reads TGCGCCAGCAGCTTGGCCGGTACCGAGCAGTACTTC. The encoded protein is CASSLAGTEQYF.

This chain joins TRBV27 and TRBJ1-1; D ambiguous. The CDR3 length is 14 residues. V gave up 4 bases and J gave up 0 bases, with 9 bases separating them. The germline V gene encodes CDR1 MNHEY and CDR2 SMNVEV (reference sequence). CDR3: CASSSQHMNTEAFF. As DNA, the CDR3 is TGTGCCAGCAGTTCACAGCACATGAACACTGAAGCTTTCTTT.

The CDR3: CAWSRGTGANVLTF. CDR3 nucleotide sequence: TGTGCCTGGAGTAGGGGGACCGGGGCCAACGTCCTGACTTTC. The J gene is TRBJ2-6, the V gene TRBV30; D might be TRBD1 (6 bases). This CDR3 is built from 14 residues. V was clipped by 2 bases and J by 4 bases, with 9 bases between them. Germline assignment: CDR1 GTSNPN and CDR2 SVGIG (reference sequence).

This clone was recorded a few times. The chain employs TRBV5-6 and TRBJ1-2; a weak D match, TRBD1 (5 bases). CDR3 size: 15 residues. Germline lookup yields CDR1 SGHDT and CDR2 YYEEEE. V lost 3 bases and J 8 bases, leaving 20 bases between the germline ends. The CDR3 sequence: CASSSFPAGSYGYTF. The CDR3 DNA reads TGTGCCAGCAGCTCTTTTCCAGCAGGGTCCTACGGCTACACCTTC. Complete variable domain (other parts from reference TRBV5-6 and TRBJ1-2): DAGVTQSPTHLIKTRGQQVTLRCSPKSGHDTVSWYQQALGQGPQFIFQYYEEEERQRGNFPDRFSGHQFPNYSSELNVNALLLGDSALYLCASSSFPAGSYGYTFGSGTRLTVV.

V is TRBV10-1 and J is TRBJ2-6; 7 bases align to TRBD1. Per germline, CDR1 WNHNN and CDR2 SYGVQD (reference sequence). The CDR3 runs to 14 residues. With V trimmed by 5 bases and J by 8 bases, 6 bases remained unmatched. The chain's CDR3 is CASSPGTATNVLTF. In DNA form, the CDR3 reads TGCGCCAGCAGTCCAGGGACAGCGACCAACGTCCTGACTTTC.

The chain carries TRBV18 and TRBJ1-1; D is ambiguous. CDR1 and CDR2 from the germline V gene are KGHSH and LQKENI. The CDR3 is 12 amino acids. V was cut by 6 bases and J by 3 bases, with 8 bases left in between. CDR3 loop: CASSRRDTEAFF. CDR3 bases: TGTGCCAGCTCTCGTCGGGACACTGAAGCTTTCTTT.